This is a list of T cell receptor beta chains from one sample in a study of CD8+CD57+ T cells in acquired aplastic anemia. TCRdb reprocessed the reads via MiXCR and lists one record per CDR3 protein. The sample records just over 450,000 distinct CDR3 sequences, around 30% being singletons. Material: sorted CD4+, CD8+, or CD8+CD57+ T cells (not recorded which) from PBMCs. Source of these receptors: a human donor with aplastic anemia. The CDR3 runs from the conserved cysteine through the conserved F or W. Fields, in order: clone size, V gene, D gene, J gene, CDR3 protein, CDR3 DNA. A D gene is named only where the DNA matches it firmly. Size is omitted from some rows. Given values are once, few, many or a class for expanded clones.

clone size: few
V gene: TRBV20-1
D gene: .
J gene: TRBJ2-3
CDR3 protein: CSARDGGTGTDTQYF
CDR3 DNA: TGCAGTGCTAGAGACGGGGGTACGGGCACAGATACGCAGTATTTT

clone size: many
V gene: TRBV24-1
D gene: .
J gene: TRBJ2-7
CDR3 protein: CATSDLGYEQYF
CDR3 DNA: TGTGCCACCAGTGATTTGGGGTACGAGCAGTACTTC

clone size: many
V gene: TRBV20-1
D gene: TRBD2
J gene: TRBJ2-7
CDR3 protein: CSATGGIYEQYF
CDR3 DNA: TGCAGTGCTACGGGGGGAATCTACGAGCAGTACTTC

clone size: many
V gene: TRBV19
D gene: .
J gene: TRBJ2-3
CDR3 protein: CASSIGPADPQYF
CDR3 DNA: TGTGCCAGTAGTATAGGGCCGGCGGATCCGCAGTATTTT

clone size: few
V gene: TRBV9
D gene: TRBD2
J gene: TRBJ2-7
CDR3 protein: CASSVGGVSQDEQYF
CDR3 DNA: TGTGCCAGCAGCGTGGGAGGGGTTTCGCAGGACGAGCAGTACTTC

clone size: many
V gene: TRBV4-3
D gene: .
J gene: TRBJ1-2
CDR3 protein: CASSPDRLCSF
CDR3 DNA: TGCGCCAGCAGCCCAGACAGGCTGTGCTCCTTC

clone size: many
V gene: TRBV19
D gene: TRBD1
J gene: TRBJ2-3
CDR3 protein: CASSIQGSWTGGPDTQYF
CDR3 DNA: TGTGCCAGTAGTATTCAAGGATCCTGGACAGGGGGCCCAGATACGCAGTATTTT

clone size: .
V gene: TRBV29-1
D gene: .
J gene: TRBJ1-2
CDR3 protein: CSVAGTTYGYTF
CDR3 DNA: TGCAGCGTAGCAGGGACGACTTATGGCTACACCTTC

clone size: .
V gene: TRBV5-6
D gene: .
J gene: TRBJ2-4
CDR3 protein: CASSLYIAKNIQYF
CDR3 DNA: TGTGCCAGCAGCTTGTATATAGCCAAAAACATTCAGTACTTC

clone size: few
V gene: TRBV11-2
D gene: .
J gene: TRBJ2-3
CDR3 protein: CASSGKLDPGDTQYF
CDR3 DNA: TGTGCCAGCAGCGGGAAACTAGACCCCGGAGATACGCAGTATTTT

clone size: many
V gene: TRBV19
D gene: TRBD2
J gene: TRBJ2-7
CDR3 protein: CASSIMAGGSNEQYF
CDR3 DNA: TGTGCCAGTAGTATAATGGCGGGGGGTTCAAACGAGCAGTACTTC

clone size: many
V gene: TRBV20-1
D gene: .
J gene: TRBJ1-6
CDR3 protein: CSATGLYNSPLHF
CDR3 DNA: TGCAGTGCTACGGGCCTTTATAATTCACCCCTCCACTTT

clone size: many
V gene: TRBV5-1
D gene: .
J gene: TRBJ2-7
CDR3 protein: CASSEPTRREQYF
CDR3 DNA: TGCGCCAGCAGCGAACCTACTAGGCGCGAGCAGTACTTC

clone size: few
V gene: TRBV4-1
D gene: .
J gene: TRBJ1-2
CDR3 protein: CASSQGTNRDGYTF
CDR3 DNA: TGCGCCAGCAGTCAAGGAACAAACAGGGACGGCTACACCTTC

clone size: many
V gene: TRBV19
D gene: .
J gene: TRBJ1-3
CDR3 protein: CASRGRTVGNTIYF
CDR3 DNA: TGTGCCAGTAGAGGCCGGACAGTTGGAAACACCATATATTTT

clone size: many
V gene: TRBV4-3
D gene: .
J gene: TRBJ2-7
CDR3 protein: CASSRQNDNYEQYF
CDR3 DNA: TGCGCCAGCAGCCGGCAAAACGACAACTACGAGCAGTACTTC

clone size: .
V gene: TRBV7-9
D gene: TRBD2
J gene: TRBJ2-1
CDR3 protein: CASGPGTSSSSSYNEQFF
CDR3 DNA: TGTGCCAGCGGCCCCGGGACTAGCTCCTCTAGCTCCTACAATGAGCAGTTCTTC

clone size: many
V gene: TRBV15
D gene: .
J gene: TRBJ2-5
CDR3 protein: CATSRDWRETQYF
CDR3 DNA: TGTGCCACCAGCAGAGATTGGCGGGAGACCCAGTACTTC

clone size: many
V gene: TRBV13
D gene: TRBD1
J gene: TRBJ2-7
CDR3 protein: CASSLGTVYEQYF
CDR3 DNA: TGTGCCAGCAGCTTGGGGACAGTCTACGAGCAGTACTTC

clone size: .
V gene: TRBV4-1
D gene: .
J gene: TRBJ1-2
CDR3 protein: CASSPAGDFYGYTF
CDR3 DNA: TGCGCCAGCAGCCCAGCAGGGGATTTCTATGGCTACACCTTC

clone size: .
V gene: TRBV6-1
D gene: TRBD2
J gene: TRBJ2-5
CDR3 protein: CASRRGGQETQYF
CDR3 DNA: TGTGCCAGCAGGCGGGGGGGCCAAGAGACCCAGTACTTC

clone size: few
V gene: TRBV12-3/TRBV12-4
D gene: TRBD2
J gene: TRBJ2-1
CDR3 protein: CASSFGGTYNEQFF
CDR3 DNA: TGTGCCAGCAGTTTCGGGGGGACCTACAATGAGCAGTTCTTC

clone size: .
V gene: TRBV5-1
D gene: TRBD1
J gene: TRBJ1-2
CDR3 protein: CASSQVQGANYGYTF
CDR3 DNA: TGCGCCAGCAGCCAAGTACAGGGGGCTAACTATGGCTACACCTTC

clone size: .
V gene: TRBV6-5
D gene: .
J gene: TRBJ2-5
CDR3 protein: CASSYSSRQETQYF
CDR3 DNA: TGTGCCAGCAGTTACTCGAGTCGACAAGAGACCCAGTACTTC

clone size: .
V gene: TRBV19
D gene: .
J gene: TRBJ2-2
CDR3 protein: CASSIGFYGELFF
CDR3 DNA: TGTGCCAGTAGTATAGGATTCTACGGGGAGCTGTTTTTT

clone size: .
V gene: TRBV20-1
D gene: .
J gene: TRBJ2-1
CDR3 protein: CSAAGNTYNEQFF
CDR3 DNA: TGCAGTGCGGCGGGGAACACCTACAATGAGCAGTTCTTC

clone size: few
V gene: TRBV9
D gene: .
J gene: TRBJ2-2
CDR3 protein: CASSVEGWGRVGELFF
CDR3 DNA: TGTGCCAGCAGCGTAGAGGGCTGGGGCAGGGTCGGGGAGCTGTTTTTT

clone size: few
V gene: TRBV5-1
D gene: .
J gene: TRBJ1-5
CDR3 protein: CASSTGPWEGQPQHF
CDR3 DNA: TGCGCCAGCAGCACGGGACCCTGGGAGGGGCAGCCCCAGCATTTT

clone size: few
V gene: TRBV12-3/TRBV12-4
D gene: .
J gene: TRBJ1-1
CDR3 protein: CASSLGQLMNTEAFF
CDR3 DNA: TGTGCCAGCAGTTTAGGACAGCTCATGAACACTGAAGCTTTCTTT